The 18 T cell receptor beta chains below were found in one sample sequenced in a study of beta chain features in type 1 diabetes. Of the isolated RNA, all was reverse transcribed, and so the sequenced material was expressed TCRB transcripts. This table comes from immunoSEQ multiplex PCR, and its TCRdb copy is limited to in-frame clones, with some not included. The sample includes around 600,000 clones, under 15% seen only once; the top ten take roughly 0.11%. Study observations and caveats: People with Type 1 diabetes carried modestly yet significantly shorter TCRB CDR3s in all four CD4+ subsets.

No antigen has been assigned to these receptors. Sequenced material: naive CD4+ T cells from blood. The receptors here all came from a man younger than 45 with type 1 diabetes.

This clone was seen only a few times. The chain carries TRBV10-3 and TRBJ2-7; possibly TRBD2 for D (7 bases). Germline V gene lookup returns CDR1 ENHRY and CDR2 SYGVKD. CDR3 length equals 14 residues. Deletions cut 4 bases from V and 11 bases from J, with 21 bases between. The CDR3 spells CAISASAGARGEYF. CDR3 DNA sequence: TGTGCCATCAGTGCTTCCGCGGGGGCCCGAGGGGAGTACTTC.

In its sample, this clone was seen a few times. V is TRBV13 and J is TRBJ1-1, with TRBD1 matching over 7 bases. CDR1 PRHDT and CDR2 FYEKMQ come from the germline V gene (reference sequence). Trimming removed 5 bases from V and 1 base from J; junction bases left unmatched: 4. This CDR3 has 14 amino acids. The CDR3 here is CASSRDRGNTEAFF. The CDR3 DNA is TGTGCCAGCAGCCGGGACAGAGGGAACACTGAAGCTTTCTTT. Combining the CDR3 with reference TRBV13 and TRBJ1-1 gives the whole variable domain AAGVIQSPRHLIKEKRETATLKCYPIPRHDTVYWYQQGPGQDPQFLISFYEKMQSDKGSIPDRFSAQQFSDYHSELNMSSLELGDSALYFCASSRDRGNTEAFFGQGTRLTVV.

This chain connects TRBV11-2 to TRBJ1-6; a weak D match, TRBD1 (5 bases). This CDR3 region has 14 residues. Trimming stripped 5 bases from V and 6 bases from J, with 11 bases between. Germline V CDR1 and CDR2: SGHAT, FQNNGV. The CDR3 sequence is CASSDSKSNSPLHF. The CDR3 bases are TGTGCCAGCAGCGACAGCAAGAGTAATTCACCCCTCCACTTT. The variable domain in full, completed from reference TRBV11-2 and TRBJ1-6, reads EAGVAQSPRYKIIEKRQSVAFWCNPISGHATLYWYQQILGQGPKLLIQFQNNGVVDDSQLPKDRFSAERLKGVDSTLKIQPAKLEDSAVYLCASSDSKSNSPLHFGNGTRLTVT.

The rearrangement links TRBV7-2 to TRBJ2-7, with 7 bases aligning to TRBD1. The trim removed 5 bases at V and 3 bases at J, leaving 7 bases unmatched. This CDR3 region has 14 residues. Germline V lookup: CDR1 SGHTA, CDR2 FQGNSA. CDR3 amino acids: CASSLPGGGYEQYF. The CDR3, as DNA: TGTGCCAGCAGCCTACCAGGGGGTGGCTACGAGCAGTACTTC.

V usage is TRBV5-6 and J usage is TRBJ1-1; 7 bases match TRBD1. The CDR3 runs to 14 residues. Germline V lookup: CDR1 SGHDT, CDR2 YYEEEE. The junction had 6 bases not matched to a gene; V was cut back by 1 base and J by 6 bases. This chain's CDR3 is CASSLRQGRAEAFF. CDR3 sequence (DNA): TGTGCCAGCAGCTTGAGACAGGGAAGGGCTGAAGCTTTCTTT.

In its sample, this clone was seen a few times. The chain joins TRBV15 to TRBJ2-3; D gene ambiguous. Germline V gene lookup returns CDR1 LNHNV and CDR2 YYDKDF (reference sequence). There are 14 residues in the CDR3. V was shortened by 5 bases and J by 7 bases, with 16 bases between the two germline ends. CDR3 bases: TGTGCCACCAGCCTCCCAAGTGAGCTAAATACGCAGTATTTT. Amino acid sequence: CATSLPSELNTQYF.

The table lists this clone with a few counts. This chain connects TRBV7-2 to TRBJ2-5, with 12 bases matching TRBD2. CDR1 and CDR2 (germline): SGHTA, FQGNSA. V was pared by 5 bases and J by 2 bases, with 6 bases of the junction left unmatched. This CDR3 comprises 16 residues. CDR3 sequence: CASSQSLAGGQETQYF. CDR3 DNA: TGTGCCAGCAGCCAGTCACTAGCGGGGGGTCAAGAGACCCAGTACTTC.

A few counts support this clone. This chain's CDR3 is CASRKGQDSYEQYF. CDR3 DNA: TGTGCCAGCCGGAAGGGACAGGATTCCTACGAGCAGTACTTC. The chain recombines TRBV6-6 with TRBJ2-7; 8 positions match TRBD1. Trimming cost V 8 bases and J 1 base; bases outside gene matches: 7. There are 14 residues in the CDR3. The germline CDR1 and CDR2 sequences are MNHNY and SVGAGI (reference sequence).

This clone came up a few times. J is TRBJ2-7 and V is TRBV29-1; D may be TRBD2 (6 bases). CDR1 SQVTM and CDR2 ANQGSEA come from the germline V gene. The CDR3 length is 14 residues. V lost 4 bases and J 6 bases, leaving 19 bases between the germline ends. The CDR3 here is CSVVLALGGGEQYF. CDR3 DNA: TGCAGCGTTGTACTAGCCCTTGGGGGAGGCGAGCAGTACTTC.

This chain links TRBV18 with TRBJ2-5, with 7 bases aligning to TRBD1. Germline CDR1 is KGHSH and CDR2 is LQKENI. This CDR3 region has 15 residues. Trimming took 3 bases from V and 0 from J; bases not matched to a gene: 4. CDR3 DNA: TGTGCCAGCTCACCCTCGGGACAGTACCAAGAGACCCAGTACTTC. Protein: CASSPSGQYQETQYF.

This chain links TRBV7-3 with TRBJ2-7; 9 nucleotides match TRBD1. The ends lost 2 bases at V and 6 bases at J; junction bases unmatched: 11. From germline, CDR1 is SGHTA and CDR2 FQGTGA. The CDR3 length is 16 residues. CDR3 in DNA: TGTGCCAGCAGCTTAGGCTCCGGGACAGGGAGTCCCGAGCAGTACTTC. Amino acids: CASSLGSGTGSPEQYF.

This clone was recorded a few times. CDR3 sequence (DNA): TGCGCCATCCGACAGGGGTCAGATGGAAACACCATATATTTT. Translating it yields CAIRQGSDGNTIYF. The chain combines TRBV10-2 with TRBJ1-3, with TRBD1 matching over 8 bases. This CDR3 has 14 amino acids. The germline V gene encodes CDR1 WSHSY and CDR2 SAAADI. V dropped 10 bases and J dropped 3; count of bases not matched to a gene: 8.

This clone was seen more than once but under ten times. The chain carries TRBV7-2 and TRBJ1-1, with TRBD1 identical over 9 bases. Trimming cost V 7 bases and J 1 base; bases outside gene matches: 4. This CDR3 has 14 residues. Germline lookup yields CDR1 SGHTA and CDR2 FQGNSA. The CDR3 sequence is CASTKDRGNTEAFF. The CDR3 nucleotides are TGTGCCAGCACCAAGGACAGGGGGAACACTGAAGCTTTCTTT.

Here the CDR3 reads CASSLGGDKETQYF. The CDR3 nucleotides read TGCGCCAGCAGCCTTGGAGGGGATAAAGAGACCCAGTACTTC. This chain joins TRBV4-1 and TRBJ2-5, with D possibly TRBD2 on 6 matching bases. Germline CDR1 is MGHRA and CDR2 is YSYEKL. This CDR3 comprises 14 residues. Trimming stripped 4 bases from V and 3 bases from J, with 12 bases between.

In its sample, this clone was seen a few times. The genes are TRBV6-1 and TRBJ1-2; D not certain. The ends were cut back, 1 base at V and 4 bases at J, with 10 bases in the middle. Per the germline V gene, CDR1 is MNHNS and CDR2 is SASEGT. This CDR3 comprises 14 residues. In DNA, the CDR3 is TGTGCCAGCAGTGAAGGACTACAGTCCTATGGCTACACCTTC. Protein sequence: CASSEGLQSYGYTF.

The CDR3 here is CASSPSVNRGKGYGYTF. The CDR3 region has the DNA TGTGCCAGCTCACCCTCTGTCAACAGGGGGAAGGGATATGGCTACACCTTC. V gene TRBV18 combines with J gene TRBJ1-2, with 8 nucleotides matching TRBD1. CDR1 is KGHSH and CDR2 is LQKENI in the germline V gene. V was clipped by 3 bases and J by 5 bases; unmatched bases: 14. This CDR3 comprises 17 residues.

V is TRBV5-1 and J is TRBJ2-2; tentatively, D is TRBD1 or TRBD2 (5 bases each). This CDR3 is 16 amino acids long. Germline values: CDR1 SGHRS, CDR2 YFSETQ. V shed 0 bases and J shed 5 bases, with 14 bases lying between them. CDR3 bases: TGCGCCAGCAGCTTGGCCGGGACGGCTTCGACCGGGGAGCTGTTTTTT. Protein sequence: CASSLAGTASTGELFF.

Regarding this clone: Other DNA sequences in the sample encode the same CDR3. The V call is TRBV2, the J call TRBJ2-1; possibly TRBD2 for D (5 bases). Trimming pared 7 bases from V and 7 bases from J, leaving 5 bases between. From germline, CDR1 is SNHLY and CDR2 FYNNEI. This CDR3 spans 10 amino acids. CDR3 region: CASTGNEQFF. The CDR3 coding sequence is TGTGCCAGCACGGGGAATGAGCAGTTCTTC.